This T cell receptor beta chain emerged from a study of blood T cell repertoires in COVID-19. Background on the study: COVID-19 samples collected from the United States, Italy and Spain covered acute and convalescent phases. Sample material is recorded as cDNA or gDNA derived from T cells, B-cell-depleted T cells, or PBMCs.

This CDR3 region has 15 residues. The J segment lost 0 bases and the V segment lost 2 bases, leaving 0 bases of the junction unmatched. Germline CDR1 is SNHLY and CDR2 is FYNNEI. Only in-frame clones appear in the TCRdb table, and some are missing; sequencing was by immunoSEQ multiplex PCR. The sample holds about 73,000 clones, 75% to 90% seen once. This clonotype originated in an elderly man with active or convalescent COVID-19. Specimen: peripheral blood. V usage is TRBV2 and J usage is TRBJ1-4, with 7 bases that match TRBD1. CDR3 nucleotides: TGTGCCAGCAGTGAACAGGGGGCAACTAATGAAAAACTGTTTTTT. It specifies CASSEQGATNEKLFF.